These 17 T cell receptor beta chains came from one sample sequenced in a study of cytomegalovirus exposure and HLA in healthy donors. PCR involved 60 Vbeta and 13 Jbeta primers. Generated by immunoSEQ multiplex PCR, the TCRdb table keeps only in-frame clones and is missing some. The repertoire includes some 200,000 clones, about 89% of them detected once, and roughly 0.99% sits in the top ten. Sequenced sample: PBMCs. The receptor set was obtained from a woman aged 18-30 years in good health and CMV-seronegative.

The chain joins TRBV2 to TRBJ2-3; weak D call: TRBD2 (6 bases). The germline V and J ends were trimmed by 4 bases and 0 bases, with 26 bases remaining between them. The CDR3 has 20 residues. Looked up from germline, CDR1 is SNHLY and CDR2 is FYNNEI. This chain's CDR3 is CASSVPEDQGRGSSTDTQYF. CDR3 DNA sequence: TGTGCCAGCAGTGTTCCAGAGGACCAAGGGCGGGGATCTAGCACAGATACGCAGTATTTT.

This clone has more than one count but fewer than ten. This sequence joins TRBV5-4 and TRBJ1-2, with TRBD1 as a possible D gene (5 bases). The CDR3 has 12 amino acids. V lost 4 bases, J lost 7 bases, and 11 bases lay in between. The germline gives CDR1 SGHNT, CDR2 YYREEE (reference sequence). CDR3 sequence (DNA): TGTGCCAGCAGCCGACCTCAGGGTGGCTACACCTTC. This codes for CASSRPQGGYTF.

On this clone: One end of the junction fails to match germline, which may point to a read error. V gene TRBV5-6 combines with J gene TRBJ2-3; 7 bases are shared with TRBD1. The CDR3 is 15 residues long. Germline-derived CDR1 and CDR2 are SGHDT and YYEEEE. CDR3 in amino acids: CASSLAYRGTDTRYF. The DNA of the CDR3 is TGTGCCAGCAGCTTGGCTTACAGGGGCACAGATACGCGGTATTTT.

The V gene is TRBV19, the J gene TRBJ2-2, with D perhaps matching TRBD1 (5 bases). Germline V gene sequence: CDR1 LNHDA, CDR2 SQIVND (reference sequence). The CDR3 covers 15 residues. Trimming cost V 5 bases and J 5 bases, with 15 bases left between them. The CDR3 DNA sequence: TGTGCCAGTAGTCTCGACAGATTGAAAACCGGGGAGCTGTTTTTT. Its translation is CASSLDRLKTGELFF. The full variable domain, rest sourced from reference TRBV19 and TRBJ2-2, is DGGITQSPKYLFRKEGQNVTLSCEQNLNHDAMYWYRQDPGQGLRLIYYSQIVNDFQKGDIAEGYSVSREKKESFPLTVTSAQKNPTAFYLCASSLDRLKTGELFFGEGSRLTVL.

The chain couples TRBV27 to TRBJ1-6; TRBD1 aligns across 7 bases. There are 14 residues in the CDR3. The V gene's germline CDR1 is MNHEY and CDR2 SMNVEV (reference sequence). V was pared by 5 bases and J by 9 bases, with 7 bases of the junction left unmatched. CDR3 loop: CASSPTGRSSPLHF. DNA of the CDR3: TGTGCCAGCAGTCCGACAGGGCGGAGTTCACCCCTCCACTTT.

This clone was seen a single time. The chain recombines TRBV2 with TRBJ1-2; D is unclear. This CDR3 comprises 14 residues. The V gene lost 7 bases and the J gene lost 0 bases, with 12 bases spanning the gap. The germline V gene encodes CDR1 SNHLY and CDR2 FYNNEI. The CDR3 loop is CASTRTGSNYGYTF. The CDR3 DNA reads TGTGCCAGCACTCGGACGGGGTCTAACTATGGCTACACCTTC.

Regarding this clone: One junction end disagrees with the germline gene, perhaps due to a read error. The gene calls are TRBV6-1 and TRBJ2-1; 12 nucleotides agree with TRBD2. This CDR3 is built from 16 residues. Germline V CDR1 and CDR2: MNHNS, SASEGT. In DNA, the CDR3 is TGTGCCAGCAGTCAAGCACTAGCGGGAGGTCAACCCAAGCAGTTCTTC. Translation: CASSQALAGGQPKQFF.

The rearrangement links TRBV7-8 to TRBJ2-3; 14 bases map to TRBD2. V dropped 4 bases and J dropped 0; count of bases not matched to a gene: 12. Germline V CDR1 and CDR2: SGHVS, FQNEAQ. The CDR3 contains 20 residues. The CDR3 region is CASSWQIPGLAGVSTDTQYF. Here the CDR3 DNA reads TGTGCCAGCAGCTGGCAAATACCGGGACTAGCGGGAGTGAGCACAGATACGCAGTATTTT.

The rearrangement joins TRBV7-3 to TRBJ2-1; D is possibly TRBD1 (6 bases). Germline values: CDR1 SGHTA, CDR2 FQGTGA. V lost 5 bases to trimming and J lost 3 bases, with 17 bases between them. The CDR3 runs 16 residues. This CDR3 reads CASSDSWGPGYNEQFF. Written as DNA, the CDR3 is TGTGCCAGCAGCGATAGTTGGGGGCCTGGCTACAATGAGCAGTTCTTC.

The count of this clone is one. This chain joins TRBV4-1 and TRBJ2-5, with D possibly TRBD2 on 5 matching bases. The CDR3 is 12 amino acids. Germline CDR1 MGHRA, CDR2 YSYEKL. Trimming removed 1 base from V and 11 bases from J, with 11 bases in between. CDR3 residues: CASSQVGEEQYF. The CDR3 nucleotides are TGCGCCAGCAGCCAAGTCGGGGAAGAGCAGTACTTC.

The J gene is TRBJ2-7, the V gene TRBV15; D might be TRBD1 (6 bases). The CDR3 is 12 amino acids. V lost 8 bases to trimming and J lost 5 bases, with 13 bases between them. Per the germline V gene, CDR1 is LNHNV and CDR2 is YYDKDF (reference sequence). The CDR3 DNA reads TGTGCCACCTCGCTCAGGGGTGACGAGCAGTACTTC. Amino acid sequence: CATSLRGDEQYF.

The rearrangement links TRBV7-2 to TRBJ2-3; no firm D call. V lost 3 bases to trimming and J lost 3 bases, with 7 bases between them. Per the germline V gene, CDR1 is SGHTA and CDR2 is FQGNSA. This CDR3 has 13 residues. The chain's CDR3 is CASSLTGTDTQYF. CDR3 in DNA: TGTGCCAGCAGCTTGACTGGTACAGATACGCAGTATTTT.

This clone was seen a few times. J is TRBJ1-1 and V is TRBV7-2, with D possibly being TRBD1 (6 bases). There are 12 residues in the CDR3. Trimming took off 4 bases at V and 8 bases at J, with 11 bases between the two ends. The V gene's germline CDR1 is SGHTA and CDR2 FQGNSA. For the CDR3, the DNA is TGTGCCAGCAGCTCACAGGGTACCGAAGCTTTCTTT. Residues: CASSSQGTEAFF.

The chain combines TRBV6-1 with TRBJ1-2; maybe TRBD1 (5 bases). From germline, CDR1 is MNHNS and CDR2 SASEGT. The CDR3 has 18 residues. With 1 base removed from V and 2 bases from J, the gap between germline ends came to 20 bases. DNA for the CDR3: TGTGCCAGCAGTGAAGGTCTCTCCGGGGGGGGACTAAACTATGGCTACACCTTC. Its protein is CASSEGLSGGGLNYGYTF.

V gene TRBV4-1 combines with J gene TRBJ2-7; TRBD2 might be the D (6 bases). CDR1 and CDR2 (germline): MGHRA, YSYEKL. CDR3 length: 17 amino acids. V lost 1 base and J 0 bases, leaving 16 bases between the germline ends. The CDR3 region is CASSQAAVADHSYEQYF. The CDR3 DNA follows: TGCGCCAGCAGCCAAGCAGCGGTAGCGGACCACTCCTACGAGCAGTACTTC.

This chain connects TRBV2 to TRBJ1-6; 11 bases map to TRBD1. Trimming took 9 bases from V and 11 from J; bases not matched to a gene: 9. Per germline, CDR1 SNHLY and CDR2 FYNNEI. The CDR3 totals 14 residues. The CDR3 nucleotides are TGTGCCAGTACCAGGGGACAGGGGGGGACACCCCTCCACTTT. Protein sequence: CASTRGQGGTPLHF.

Comment on this clone: Other DNA sequences within the sample encode an identical CDR3. The chain is built from TRBV5-6 and TRBJ1-5; 7 bases line up with TRBD1. Losses at the gene ends were 2 bases for V and 2 bases for J; bases not matched to a gene: 1. In germline, CDR1 is SGHDT, CDR2 YYEEEE. CDR3 length: 14 residues. The CDR3 loop is CASSFGQGNQPQHF. Written as DNA, the CDR3 is TGTGCCAGCAGCTTCGGACAGGGCAATCAGCCCCAGCATTTT.